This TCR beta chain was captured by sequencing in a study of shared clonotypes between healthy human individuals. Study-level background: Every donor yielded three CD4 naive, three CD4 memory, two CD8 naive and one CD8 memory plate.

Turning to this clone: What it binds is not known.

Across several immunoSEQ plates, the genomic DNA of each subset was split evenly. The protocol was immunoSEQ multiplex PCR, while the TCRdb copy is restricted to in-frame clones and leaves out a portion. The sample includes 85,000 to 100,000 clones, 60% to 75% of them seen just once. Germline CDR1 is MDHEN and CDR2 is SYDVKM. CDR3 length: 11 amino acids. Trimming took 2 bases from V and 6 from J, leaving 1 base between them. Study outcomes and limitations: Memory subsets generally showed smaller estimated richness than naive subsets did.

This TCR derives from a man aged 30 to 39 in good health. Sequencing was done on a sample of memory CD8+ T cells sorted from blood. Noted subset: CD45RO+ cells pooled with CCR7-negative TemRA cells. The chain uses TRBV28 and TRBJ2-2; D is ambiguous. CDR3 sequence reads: CASSLPGELFF. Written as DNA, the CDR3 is TGTGCCAGCAGTTTACCCGGGGAGCTGTTTTTT.